This T cell receptor (beta chain) was identified during a study of CD8+ T cells in alopecia areata. CDR1 is MGHDK, CDR2 SYGVNS, per germline. V lost 7 bases and J 0 bases, leaving 10 bases between the germline ends. This CDR3 has 13 amino acids. RNA extraction was followed by reverse transcription into cDNA, which acted as the sequencing template. Sequencing used immunoSEQ multiplex PCR; TCRdb keeps in-frame clones, though not all of them. The sample yields some 210,000 clones, 50% to 65% seen once. Material: CD4+ T cells sorted from blood, obtained at week 0. The rearrangement uses TRBV25-1 and TRBJ2-7; no definite D call. The sequence came from a human donor with alopecia areata. This CDR3 reads CASTKPSSYEQYF. The CDR3 coding sequence is TGTGCCAGCACCAAACCCAGCTCCTACGAGCAGTACTTC.